What follows are 20 T cell receptor beta chains derived from one specimen sequenced in a study of blood T cell repertoires in COVID-19. The data were produced by immunoSEQ multiplex PCR, yet TCRdb's version contains in-frame clones alone and is incomplete. The sample yields about 160,000 clones, about 92% seen once. The sequenced sample was peripheral blood. Source of these receptors: a man younger than 45 with COVID-19, enrolled during active disease.

V gene TRBV2 combines with J gene TRBJ1-2; TRBD1 matches at 8 bases. The ends lost 3 bases at V and 7 bases at J; junction bases unmatched: 7. From germline, CDR1 is SNHLY and CDR2 FYNNEI. The CDR3 length is 14 residues. CDR3 protein: CASSDRGPGSGYTF. CDR3 DNA: TGTGCCAGCAGTGACAGGGGGCCGGGGTCTGGCTACACCTTC.

The chain couples TRBV23-1 to TRBJ1-3; TRBD1 aligns across 11 bases. TRBV23-1 is an ORF for which the function is uncertain. The CDR3 is made up of 15 amino acids. V gave up 7 bases and J gave up 2 bases; unmatched junction bases: 4. The CDR3 loop is CASTGQGAPGNTIYF. CDR3 in DNA: TGCGCCAGCACCGGACAGGGGGCGCCTGGAAACACCATATATTTT.

The gene calls are TRBV7-3 and TRBJ1-2; 10 bases are shared with TRBD1. Germline V gene lookup returns CDR1 SGHTA and CDR2 FQGTGA. The trim removed 5 bases at V and 8 bases at J, leaving 14 bases unmatched. The CDR3 spans 16 residues. The CDR3 sequence: CASSPTGTGDVEGYTF. DNA of the CDR3: TGTGCCAGCAGCCCGACCGGGACAGGGGATGTGGAGGGCTACACCTTC.

The chain employs TRBV28 and TRBJ1-5; no clear D. The CDR3 loop spans 14 amino acids. Per germline, CDR1 MDHEN and CDR2 SYDVKM. Trimming removed 3 bases from V and 6 bases from J, with 12 bases in between. This CDR3 is CASSFPHPSQPQHF. The DNA of the CDR3 is TGTGCCAGCAGTTTCCCCCACCCGAGTCAGCCCCAGCATTTT.

V and J are TRBV7-3 and TRBJ1-1; 7 positions agree with TRBD1. After removal of 1 base from V and 6 bases from J, the junction contained 20 bases not matched to a gene. The germline V gene has CDR1 SGHTA and CDR2 FQGTGA. The CDR3 is made up of 19 amino acids. For the CDR3, the DNA is TGTGCCAGCAGCTTAAAACCGTGGACAGGTCCCCACGCGAGTCCTGAAGCTTTCTTT. Residues: CASSLKPWTGPHASPEAFF.

This clone appeared once. This rearrangement joins TRBV2 to TRBJ1-2, with D tentatively TRBD1 (6 bases). The CDR3 has 15 residues. V gave up 5 bases and J gave up 5 bases, with 18 bases separating them. Per the germline V gene, CDR1 is SNHLY and CDR2 is FYNNEI. CDR3 amino acids: CASSYRQATGYGYTF. The CDR3 DNA reads as TGTGCCAGCAGTTACCGACAGGCCACCGGATATGGCTACACCTTC.

V and J are TRBV2 and TRBJ2-7; a weak D match, TRBD2 (5 bases). CDR1 is SNHLY and CDR2 is FYNNEI in the germline V gene. The CDR3 consists of 12 residues. V lost 5 bases and J 7 bases, leaving 12 bases between the germline ends. The CDR3 spells CASSLDSLEQYF. The CDR3 nucleotides are TGTGCCAGCAGTTTGGACTCCCTAGAGCAGTACTTC.

The gene calls are TRBV5-1 and TRBJ2-1; 8 bases match TRBD1. V shed 5 bases and J 4 bases; nucleotides not matched to a gene: 8. Germline lookup yields CDR1 SGHRS and CDR2 YFSETQ. CDR3 length: 15 residues. CDR3 in DNA: TGCGCCAGCAGGAGAGGGACAGGTATTTACAATGAGCAGTTCTTC. Translated: CASRRGTGIYNEQFF.

The genes are TRBV19 and TRBJ1-2; a weak D match, TRBD1 (6 bases). Trimming pared 6 bases from V and 3 bases from J, leaving 17 bases between. CDR1 and CDR2 from the germline V gene are LNHDA and SQIVND (reference sequence). The CDR3 has 15 amino acids. The CDR3 here is CASRDRSRMDYGYTF. CDR3 DNA: TGTGCCAGTAGGGACAGATCCCGGATGGACTATGGCTACACCTTC. Combining the CDR3 with reference TRBV19 and TRBJ1-2 gives the whole variable domain DGGITQSPKYLFRKEGQNVTLSCEQNLNHDAMYWYRQDPGQGLRLIYYSQIVNDFQKGDIAEGYSVSREKKESFPLTVTSAQKNPTAFYLCASRDRSRMDYGYTFGSGTRLTVV.

The chain links TRBV6-4 to TRBJ2-7, with D perhaps TRBD1 (5 bases). V lost 2 bases and J 0 bases, leaving 11 bases between the germline ends. This CDR3 is built from 15 residues. Germline V gives CDR1 MRHNA, CDR2 SNTAGT. CDR3 in amino acids: CASSDGQGASYEQYF. The CDR3 DNA reads TGTGCCAGCAGTGACGGGCAGGGTGCCTCCTACGAGCAGTACTTC.

The genes are TRBV18 and TRBJ2-7, with TRBD1 as a possible D gene (5 bases). CDR3 size: 14 residues. Germline V CDR1 and CDR2: KGHSH, LQKENI. V dropped 3 bases and J dropped 1 base, with 10 bases sitting between them. The CDR3 sequence: CASSPVQGSYEQYF. The CDR3 bases are TGTGCCAGCTCACCTGTCCAGGGTTCCTACGAGCAGTACTTC.

The chain carries TRBV7-2 and TRBJ2-7; 8 bases agree with TRBD1. The germline V gene encodes CDR1 SGHTA and CDR2 FQGNSA. The CDR3 consists of 14 residues. Germline trimming cut 0 bases from V and 7 bases from J; bases unmatched to any gene: 5. Here the CDR3 reads CASSLAATGEEQYF. The DNA of the CDR3 is TGTGCCAGCAGCTTAGCGGCGACAGGGGAGGAGCAGTACTTC.

The V and J genes are TRBV5-1 and TRBJ1-1; D not resolved. The length of the CDR3 is 14 residues. The V gene lost 3 bases and the J gene lost 5 bases, with 14 bases spanning the gap. Germline-derived CDR1 and CDR2 are SGHRS and YFSETQ. CDR3 residues: CASSWNPRRTEAFF. The CDR3 nucleotides are TGCGCCAGCAGCTGGAACCCTAGGCGGACTGAAGCTTTCTTT.

V and J are TRBV6-5 and TRBJ2-5, with 7 bases aligning to TRBD2. Germline assignment: CDR1 MNHEY and CDR2 SVGAGI. This CDR3 region has 15 residues. Trimming removed 0 bases from V and 6 bases from J; junction bases left unmatched: 7. This chain's CDR3 is CASSYSWTSMKTQYF. As DNA, the CDR3 is TGTGCCAGCAGTTACTCGTGGACTAGTATGAAGACCCAGTACTTC.

The rearrangement joins TRBV6-4 to TRBJ1-1; a possible D gene is TRBD1 (5 bases). Germline V lookup: CDR1 MRHNA, CDR2 SNTAGT. The CDR3 runs to 14 residues. V was clipped by 3 bases and J by 0 bases, with 8 bases between them. The DNA of the CDR3 is TGTGCCAGCAGTGAGGACACCTTGAACACTGAAGCTTTCTTT. It yields the protein CASSEDTLNTEAFF.

The gene calls are TRBV7-2 and TRBJ2-5; 9 bases line up with TRBD2. V was pared by 5 bases and J by 5 bases, with 9 bases of the junction left unmatched. Per germline, CDR1 SGHTA and CDR2 FQGNSA. The CDR3 has 15 amino acids. This CDR3 is CASSLYSGGGETQYF. In nucleotides, the CDR3 is TGTGCCAGCAGCCTCTATAGCGGGGGTGGGGAGACCCAGTACTTC.

The V gene is TRBV5-6, the J gene TRBJ1-3, with a possible D match to TRBD1 (6 bases). V was cut by 5 bases and J by 4 bases, with 13 bases left in between. CDR1 SGHDT and CDR2 YYEEEE come from the germline V gene. CDR3 size: 14 residues. The CDR3 region has the DNA TGTGCCAGCAGTTTCGGGGGGCTCGGAAACACCATATATTTT. As protein: CASSFGGLGNTIYF.

The sample holds one count of this clone. The V gene is TRBV6-2 or TRBV6-3, the J gene TRBJ2-1; 10 bases map to TRBD1. The CDR3 consists of 17 residues. With V trimmed by 2 bases and J by 2 bases, 6 bases remained unmatched. Germline CDR1 MNHEY, CDR2 SVGEGT. The CDR3 sequence: CASSYPDRGFTYNEQFF. The DNA of the CDR3 is TGTGCCAGCAGTTACCCGGACAGGGGGTTTACCTACAATGAGCAGTTCTTC.

The chain uses TRBV5-1 and TRBJ2-1; TRBD2 matches 9 bases. From germline, CDR1 is SGHRS and CDR2 YFSETQ. V was pared by 7 bases and J by 6 bases, with 20 bases of the junction left unmatched. The CDR3 contains 18 residues. The CDR3 bases are TGCGCCAGCCGACGGGGAGGGTCGGTTGGCGGGAGGGGCAATGAGCAGTTCTTC. Its protein is CASRRGGSVGGRGNEQFF.

The chain links TRBV19 to TRBJ2-7; D is perhaps TRBD2 (6 bases). Germline V gene sequence: CDR1 LNHDA, CDR2 SQIVND (reference sequence). The CDR3 contains 15 residues. The V end was cut by 3 bases, the J end by 0 bases, with 12 bases between. The CDR3 loop is CASSIELGGSYEQYF. CDR3 nucleotide sequence: TGTGCCAGTAGTATTGAACTCGGGGGCTCCTACGAGCAGTACTTC.